These 22 T cell receptor beta chains came from one sample sequenced in a study of spatial heterogeneity in lung cancer. Time point noted: sample taken at primary tumor resection. The study sequenced unsorted whole RNA from tumor, nontumor lung or frozen PBMC. TCRdb recomputed calls from the 5' RACE reads with MiXCR, one row per CDR3 protein. This sample has 15,000 to 20,000 distinct CDR3 sequences, with 20% to 25% found just once. Sequencing used PBMCs, obtained at surgery. These receptors were collected from a female donor with early-stage non-small cell lung cancer.

This clonotype showed up just a few times. This chain uses TRBV18 with TRBJ1-5; 8 bases agree with TRBD1. Germline loops: CDR1 KGHSH, CDR2 LQKENI. There are 16 residues in the CDR3. The V segment lost 3 bases and the J segment 2 bases; nucleotides outside the gene matches: 6. The CDR3 DNA sequence: TGTGCCAGCTCACCGGACAGGGTTGGGGGCAATCAGCCCCAGCATTTT. This sequence encodes CASSPDRVGGNQPQHF.

This clonotype was seen ten or more times. The CDR3 DNA follows: TGTGCCAGCAGCCCGTCCCCCCGACTAGCCCAGTACTTC. Translated: CASSPSPRLAQYF. The chain recombines TRBV6-5 with TRBJ2-5, with a weak D call TRBD2 (6 bases). The V gene's germline CDR1 is MNHEY and CDR2 SVGAGI. The CDR3 spans 13 residues. Trimming left V 6 bases short and J 9 bases short, with 17 bases between.

At least ten counts were recorded for this clonotype. The CDR3 DNA reads TGTGCCAGCAGTTTATTTCCAGGGTGGGACACTGAAGCTTTCTTT. Its translation: CASSLFPGWDTEAFF. The V call is TRBV28, the J call TRBJ1-1, with D possibly being TRBD1 (5 bases). Germline V gives CDR1 MDHEN, CDR2 SYDVKM. V lost 1 base and J lost 3, with 12 bases in between. This CDR3 contains 15 residues.

This clonotype was detected ten times or more. The DNA for the CDR3 is TGTGCCATCAGTGGGACAGGGGGCTACGAGCAGTACTTC. This sequence encodes CAISGTGGYEQYF. The rearrangement joins TRBV10-3 to TRBJ2-7, with 10 bases matching TRBD1. The CDR3 is 13 residues long. V dropped 4 bases and J dropped 3; count of bases not matched to a gene: 0. Germline V gives CDR1 ENHRY, CDR2 SYGVKD.

This clonotype is medium-sized. The rearrangement joins TRBV20-1 to TRBJ1-6; 8 bases agree with TRBD1. This CDR3 contains 14 residues. The V segment lost 8 bases and the J segment 7 bases; nucleotides outside the gene matches: 10. Germline values: CDR1 DFQATT, CDR2 SNEGSKA (reference sequence). CDR3 in amino acids: CSTPGTGTNSPLHF. The CDR3 region has the DNA TGCAGTACACCGGGGACAGGCACCAATTCACCCCTCCACTTT.

This clonotype was observed at least ten times. Written as DNA, the CDR3 is TGTGCCAGCAGCGCTAACAGGGGATCATTACACGAGCAGTACTTC. Amino acids: CASSANRGSLHEQYF. The chain uses TRBV27 and TRBJ2-7, with 7 bases matching TRBD1. This CDR3 spans 15 amino acids. Looked up from germline, CDR1 is MNHEY and CDR2 is SMNVEV (reference sequence). The V segment lost 6 bases and the J segment 5 bases; nucleotides outside the gene matches: 13.

V gene TRBV2 combines with J gene TRBJ2-2, with D perhaps TRBD1 (5 bases). Trimming shortened V by 1 base and J by 4 bases, and 10 bases separated the two germline ends. CDR1 SNHLY and CDR2 FYNNEI come from the germline V gene. This CDR3 has 15 residues. CDR3 loop: CASSEGGSFTGELFF. CDR3 bases: TGTGCCAGCAGTGAAGGGGGCAGCTTCACCGGGGAGCTGTTTTTT.

This clonotype was counted many times. CDR3 sequence reads: CSARDLRQEKLFF. The CDR3 nucleotides read TGCAGTGCTAGAGACTTACGGCAGGAAAAACTGTTTTTT. The genes are TRBV20-1 and TRBJ1-4; D remains unclear. Trimming stripped 0 bases from V and 8 bases from J, with 10 bases between. Germline assignment: CDR1 DFQATT and CDR2 SNEGSKA (reference sequence). The CDR3 totals 13 residues.

The rearrangement joins TRBV7-8 to TRBJ2-1; no reliable D call. The CDR3 is made up of 14 amino acids. Germline lookup yields CDR1 SGHVS and CDR2 FQNEAQ. V lost 1 base and J lost 4, with 8 bases in between. The CDR3: CASSLGDRYNEQFF. CDR3 nucleotides: TGTGCCAGCAGCTTAGGTGATAGATACAATGAGCAGTTCTTC.

In its sample, this clonotype was seen many times. The rearrangement uses TRBV18 and TRBJ2-2; 8 bases align to TRBD2. V shed 1 base, J shed 7 bases, and the junction held 2 bases outside the gene matches. Germline values: CDR1 KGHSH, CDR2 LQKENI. This CDR3 is built from 14 residues. DNA of the CDR3: TGTGCCAGCTCACCACGGCGGGAGGACGGGGAGCTGTTTTTT. As protein: CASSPRREDGELFF.

This clonotype was seen many times. The chain has TRBV29-1 and TRBJ1-2; D not resolved. The CDR3 consists of 12 residues. Germline CDR1 reads SQVTM; CDR2 reads ANQGSEA. V lost 4 bases and J 0 bases, leaving 6 bases between the germline ends. The CDR3 DNA sequence: TGCAGCGTTGCAGAATCTAACTATGGCTACACCTTC. It yields the protein CSVAESNYGYTF.

This clonotype was counted at least ten times. The V call is TRBV24-1, the J call TRBJ2-7; 9 nucleotides line up with TRBD1. This CDR3 contains 15 residues. CDR1 is KGHDR, CDR2 SFDVKD, per germline. Trimming cost V 4 bases and J 5 bases; bases outside gene matches: 8. This CDR3 reads CATSDPTGGFHEQYF. CDR3 DNA: TGTGCCACCAGTGACCCGACAGGGGGTTTCCACGAGCAGTACTTC.

There are a few counts of this clonotype. The chain combines TRBV14 with TRBJ2-7; D is tentatively TRBD1 or TRBD2 (5 bases each). The CDR3 is 15 amino acids. The germline V gene encodes CDR1 SGHDN and CDR2 FVKESK. Trimming left V 4 bases short and J 3 bases short, with 16 bases between. DNA of the CDR3: TGTGCCAGCAGCCCTATGGGACGGGCTGACTACGAGCAGTACTTC. Translated: CASSPMGRADYEQYF.

This clonotype was seen repeatedly, ten times or more. The V and J genes are TRBV19 and TRBJ2-4, with D possibly TRBD2 on 6 matching bases. The CDR3 is made up of 15 amino acids. Between the trimmed V and J ends, which lost 4 bases and 0 bases, there was a span of 10 bases. Germline-derived CDR1 and CDR2 are LNHDA and SQIVND (reference sequence). The CDR3: CASSTQGLAKNIQYF. The CDR3, as DNA: TGTGCCAGTAGTACGCAGGGACTAGCCAAAAACATTCAGTACTTC.

This clonotype was counted many times. The chain joins TRBV9 to TRBJ1-2; D remains ambiguous. Trimming stripped 5 bases from V and 5 bases from J, with 28 bases between. The CDR3 is made up of 18 amino acids. The germline V gene has CDR1 SGDLS and CDR2 YYNGEE. The CDR3 here is CASRGGGKTAGGGYGYTF. In DNA, the CDR3 is TGTGCCAGCAGAGGTGGAGGGAAAACCGCAGGCGGAGGGTATGGCTACACCTTC.

By proportion, this clonotype is medium-sized (0.01 to 0.1%). This chain joins TRBV20-1 and TRBJ2-3, with TRBD2 matching over 8 bases. The germline CDR1 and CDR2 sequences are DFQATT and SNEGSKA (reference sequence). The CDR3 runs 16 residues. V gave up 0 bases and J gave up 3 bases; unmatched junction bases: 8. Here the CDR3 reads CSARDYREGSTDTQYF. The DNA of the CDR3 is TGCAGTGCTAGAGATTACCGGGAGGGGTCGACAGATACGCAGTATTTT.

This clonotype has at least ten counts. The V and J genes are TRBV2 and TRBJ2-3, with 10 bases identical to TRBD2. The J segment lost 6 bases and the V segment lost 6 bases, leaving 12 bases of the junction unmatched. The germline CDR1 and CDR2 sequences are SNHLY and FYNNEI. The CDR3 length is 16 residues. Here the CDR3 reads CASSPILAGYYDTQYF. CDR3 nucleotides: TGTGCCAGCAGCCCCATACTAGCGGGGTATTACGATACGCAGTATTTT.

This clonotype has at least ten counts. The chain links TRBV9 to TRBJ2-2; D is possibly TRBD1 or TRBD2 (5 bases each). CDR3 size: 17 residues. Per the germline V gene, CDR1 is SGDLS and CDR2 is YYNGEE. Trimming left V 0 bases short and J 3 bases short, with 15 bases between. In DNA form, the CDR3 reads TGTGCCAGCAGCGTAGGTCTGGGACCGAGAGACACCGGGGAGCTGTTTTTT. Protein: CASSVGLGPRDTGELFF. Using reference TRBV9 and TRBJ2-2 for the parts outside the CDR3, the full variable domain is DSGVTQTPKHLITATGQRVTLRCSPRSGDLSVYWYQQSLDQGLQFLIQYYNGEERAKGNILERFSAQQFPDLHSELNLSSLELGDSALYFCASSVGLGPRDTGELFFGEGSRLTVL.

CDR3 sequence: CASSQDLGLEQFF. The DNA for the CDR3 is TGTGCCAGCAGCCAAGATTTAGGGCTTGAGCAGTTCTTC. This chain uses TRBV4-2 with TRBJ2-1; D ambiguous. The CDR3 consists of 13 residues. V was clipped by 0 bases and J by 9 bases, with 9 bases between them. Germline CDR1 LGHNA, CDR2 YNFKEQ.

The CDR3 reads CASGLGQGTSQETQYF. Written as DNA, the CDR3 is TGTGCTAGTGGTCTCGGACAGGGGACCTCCCAAGAGACCCAGTACTTC. The chain carries TRBV12-5 and TRBJ2-5; the match to TRBD1 covers 9 bases. The CDR3 sequence is 16 residues long. V shed 5 bases and J 1 base; nucleotides not matched to a gene: 8. In germline, CDR1 is LGHNT, CDR2 FRNRAP. The full variable domain, completed using reference TRBV12-5 and TRBJ2-5, is DARVTQTPRHKVTEMGQEVTMRCQPILGHNTVFWYRQTMMQGLELLAYFRNRAPLDDSGMPKDRFSAEMPDATLATLKIQPSEPRDSAVYFCASGLGQGTSQETQYFGPGTRLLVL.

CDR3 nucleotide sequence: TGTGCCAGCAGTTTAGGGGGCTGGTCCTACGAGCAGTACTTC. Translation gives CASSLGGWSYEQYF. The genes are TRBV28 and TRBJ2-7; D perhaps matches TRBD1 (6 bases). The germline CDR1 and CDR2 sequences are MDHEN and SYDVKM. V lost 2 bases and J 1 base, leaving 9 bases between the germline ends. The CDR3 extends over 14 amino acids.

This clonotype was observed at least ten times. The V and J genes are TRBV5-1 and TRBJ2-7; 14 bases are shared with TRBD2. Unmatched junction bases numbered 4, after V lost 4 bases and J lost 4 bases. CDR1 and CDR2 from the germline V gene are SGHRS and YFSETQ. CDR3 length equals 15 residues. Here the CDR3 DNA reads TGCGCCAGCAGCCCGGGACTAGCGGGAGTATACGAGCAGTACTTC. This gives the protein CASSPGLAGVYEQYF. The variable domain in full, with the rest retrieved from reference TRBV5-1 and TRBJ2-7, is KAGVTQTPRYLIKTRGQQVTLSCSPISGHRSVSWYQQTPGQGLQFLFEYFSETQRNKGNFPGRFSGRQFSNSRSEMNVSTLELGDSALYLCASSPGLAGVYEQYFGPGTRLTVT.